Below are 7 T cell receptor beta chains sequenced from a single sample in a study of T cell repertoires in cytomegalovirus infection. Their antigens remain unidentified. Via MiXCR, TCRdb re-called the reads, giving one row per CDR3 protein. The data hold approximately 910,000 distinct CDR3 sequences, with roughly 30% observed a single time. The material was cultured CD8+ T cells from PBMCs, obtained from culture after CMV antigen stimulation. The receptors were sampled from a human donor in good health (CMV status not recorded). Some clones in this sample may be carry-over from other donors' samples.

This clonotype was recorded many times. The genes are TRBV11-1 and TRBJ2-2; D gene unclear. The germline V gene encodes CDR1 SGHAT and CDR2 FQDESV (reference sequence). Trimming shortened V by 2 bases and J by 5 bases, and 9 bases separated the two germline ends. The CDR3 length is 14 residues. This CDR3 is CASSLFSSTGELFF. The CDR3 region has the DNA TGTGCCAGCAGCTTATTTAGCAGTACCGGGGAGCTGTTTTTT.

The genes are TRBV6-1 and TRBJ2-7; D not certain. V was trimmed by 2 bases and J by 0 bases, leaving 23 bases between them. Per the germline V gene, CDR1 is MNHNS and CDR2 is SASEGT. The CDR3 covers 19 residues. CDR3 region: CASSERWCTLVRSSYEQYF. In DNA form, the CDR3 reads TGTGCCAGCAGTGAAAGGTGGTGTACCTTAGTAAGAAGCTCCTACGAGCAGTACTTC.

CDR3 amino acids: CASSPGGSPEEQYV. CDR3 bases: TGTGCCAGCAGCCCCGGGGGGAGCCCTGAGGAGCAGTACGTC. The rearrangement uses TRBV6-5 and TRBJ2-7; 7 bases line up with TRBD2. The CDR3 has 14 amino acids. The V gene end was trimmed by 6 bases and the J gene end by 7 bases; junction bases not matched to a gene: 12. Per the germline V gene, CDR1 is MNHEY and CDR2 is SVGAGI.

This clonotype was observed a handful of times. V and J are TRBV6-1 and TRBJ2-7; weak D call: TRBD1 (6 bases). V dropped 5 bases and J dropped 4 bases, with 18 bases sitting between them. There are 15 residues in the CDR3. CDR1 and CDR2 (germline): MNHNS, SASEGT. CDR3 region: CASSSGPRGGYEQYF. CDR3 in DNA: TGTGCCAGCAGTTCAGGGCCCCGAGGGGGTTACGAGCAGTACTTC.

This clonotype was counted only a few times. J is TRBJ1-2 and V is TRBV28; no reliable D call. The CDR3 spans 11 residues. Between the trimmed V and J ends, which lost 7 bases and 8 bases, there was a span of 11 bases. The germline CDR1 and CDR2 sequences are MDHEN and SYDVKM. CDR3 sequence reads: CASNTNRGYTF. DNA for the CDR3: TGTGCCAGCAACACGAACCGCGGCTACACCTTC.

This clonotype showed up just a few times. The V gene is TRBV7-6, the J gene TRBJ1-1; no clear D. Per the germline V gene, CDR1 is SGHVS and CDR2 is FNYEAQ. V gave up 1 base and J gave up 4 bases, with 13 bases separating them. The CDR3 has 15 amino acids. This CDR3 is CASSLGVDETTEAFF. Here the CDR3 DNA reads TGTGCCAGCAGCTTAGGGGTGGACGAGACCACTGAAGCTTTCTTT. Complete variable domain (other parts from reference TRBV7-6 and TRBJ1-1): GAGVSQSPRYKVTKRGQDVALRCDPISGHVSLYWYRQALGQGPEFLTYFNYEAQQDKSGLPNDRFSAERPEGSISTLTIQRTEQRDSAMYRCASSLGVDETTEAFFGQGTRLTVV.

The V call is TRBV6-2 or TRBV6-3, the J call TRBJ1-2, with D hard to call. The germline gives CDR1 MNHEY, CDR2 SVGEGT. Trimming took off 4 bases at V and 6 bases at J, with 6 bases between the two ends. The CDR3 loop spans 11 amino acids. The CDR3 reads CASSWKDGYTF. The CDR3 DNA sequence: TGTGCCAGCAGTTGGAAGGATGGCTACACCTTC.